These 9 T cell receptor beta chains share one sample of origin, sequenced in a study of blood T cell repertoires in COVID-19. Clones were read by immunoSEQ multiplex PCR, and TCRdb kept only the in-frame ones, dropping some. The profile covers about 83,000 clones, with 85% to 90% appearing a single time and 22% taken by the ten largest. Sample: peripheral blood. These receptors were obtained from a woman at least 80 years old in a cohort sampled during active or convalescent COVID-19.

The V and J genes are TRBV27 and TRBJ2-1; 9 bases are a match to TRBD2. CDR1 and CDR2 (germline): MNHEY, SMNVEV (reference sequence). This CDR3 spans 15 amino acids. Trimming cost V 2 bases and J 11 bases; bases outside gene matches: 10. CDR3 protein: CASSLPRGGLEKQFF. The CDR3 nucleotides read TGTGCCAGCAGTTTACCGCGGGGGGGGCTCGAAAAGCAGTTCTTC.

The V and J genes are TRBV6-5 and TRBJ1-4, with a possible D match to TRBD1 (6 bases). Trimming took off 4 bases at V and 7 bases at J, with 13 bases between the two ends. The CDR3 length is 14 residues. Germline V gene lookup returns CDR1 MNHEY and CDR2 SVGAGI. CDR3 residues: CASSFRDIGEKLFF. The CDR3 bases are TGTGCCAGCAGTTTCCGGGACATTGGTGAAAAACTGTTTTTT.

The chain joins TRBV5-1 to TRBJ1-1; D not certain. CDR1 and CDR2 (germline): SGHRS, YFSETQ. The CDR3 sequence is 15 residues long. V was pared by 1 base and J by 1 base, with 11 bases between. The CDR3 DNA follows: TGCGCCAGCAGCTTGAGAGGGTTTGAGAACACTGAAGCTTTCTTT. This encodes CASSLRGFENTEAFF.

This clone was picked up one time. The rearrangement uses TRBV10-2 and TRBJ1-1; weak D call: TRBD1 (6 bases). Per the germline V gene, CDR1 is WSHSY and CDR2 is SAAADI. This CDR3 has 13 residues. The germline V and J ends were trimmed by 7 bases and 1 base, with 10 bases remaining between them. In DNA form, the CDR3 reads TGCGCCAGCACCAACAGGGAGAACACTGAAGCTTTCTTT. Translating it yields CASTNRENTEAFF.

The chain couples TRBV30 to TRBJ1-2; D gene ambiguous. The CDR3 is 16 amino acids. V was pared by 5 bases and J by 0 bases, with 19 bases between. Germline lookup yields CDR1 GTSNPN and CDR2 SVGIG (reference sequence). CDR3 sequence reads: CAWVYSGRAPNYGYTF. CDR3 DNA: TGTGCCTGGGTCTACTCCGGGAGAGCCCCTAACTATGGCTACACCTTC.

The gene calls are TRBV6-5 and TRBJ1-6; D is perhaps TRBD1 (5 bases). The length of the CDR3 is 15 residues. V was trimmed by 7 bases and J by 10 bases, leaving 20 bases between them. Looked up from germline, CDR1 is MNHEY and CDR2 is SVGAGI. The CDR3 DNA reads TGTGCCAGCAACGAACTTGGGACGGGACTATCACCCCTCCACTTT. Translated, it gives CASNELGTGLSPLHF.

The chain employs TRBV6-5 and TRBJ2-1; 12 bases fit TRBD1. The CDR3 runs to 14 residues. CDR1 MNHEY and CDR2 SVGAGI come from the germline V gene. Trimming removed 6 bases from V and 6 bases from J; junction bases left unmatched: 3. The DNA for the CDR3 is TGTGCCAGCAGCCGGGACAGGGGGCGCAATGAGCAGTTCTTC. Translated: CASSRDRGRNEQFF.

The rearrangement uses TRBV5-3 and TRBJ1-1, with 9 bases matching TRBD1. TRBV5-3 is an open reading frame whose function is uncertain. CDR3 length: 17 residues. V shed 4 bases and J 2 bases; nucleotides not matched to a gene: 12. The CDR3 spells CARSRGQGRFFNTEAFF. The CDR3 DNA sequence: TGTGCCAGAAGCCGGGGACAGGGACGTTTTTTTAACACTGAAGCTTTCTTT.

The gene calls are TRBV28 and TRBJ1-5; D remains ambiguous. Per germline, CDR1 MDHEN and CDR2 SYDVKM. The length of the CDR3 is 14 residues. V gave up 3 bases and J gave up 9 bases, with 15 bases separating them. CDR3 in DNA: TGTGCCAGCAGTTTTGAGGGAACTTGGGTGCCCCAGCATTTT. It yields the protein CASSFEGTWVPQHF. The full variable domain, rest sourced from reference TRBV28 and TRBJ1-5, is DVKVTQSSRYLVKRTGEKVFLECVQDMDHENMFWYRQDPGLGLRLIYFSYDVKMKEKGDIPEGYSVSREKKERFSLILESASTNQTSMYLCASSFEGTWVPQHFGDGTRLSIL.